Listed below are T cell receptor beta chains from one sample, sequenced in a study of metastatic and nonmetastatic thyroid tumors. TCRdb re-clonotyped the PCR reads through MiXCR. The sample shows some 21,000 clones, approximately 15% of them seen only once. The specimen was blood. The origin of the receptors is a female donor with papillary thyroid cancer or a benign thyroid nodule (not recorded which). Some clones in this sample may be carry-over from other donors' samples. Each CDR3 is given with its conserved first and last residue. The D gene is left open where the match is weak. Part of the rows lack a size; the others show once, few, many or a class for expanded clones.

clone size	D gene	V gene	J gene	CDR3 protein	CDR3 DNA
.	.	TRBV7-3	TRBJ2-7	CASSSAGDSYEQYF	TGTGCCAGCAGCTCGGCAGGGGACTCCTACGAGCAGTACTTC
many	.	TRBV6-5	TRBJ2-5	CASSYSPDQETQYF	TGTGCCAGCAGTTACTCCCCGGACCAAGAGACCCAGTACTTC
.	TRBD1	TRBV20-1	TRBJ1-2	CSAVDRGLDYGYTF	TGCAGTGCCGTGGACAGGGGATTGGACTATGGCTACACCTTC
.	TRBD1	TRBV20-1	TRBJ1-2	CSARKTGDYGYTF	TGCAGTGCTAGAAAGACAGGGGACTATGGCTACACCTTC
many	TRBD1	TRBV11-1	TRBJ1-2	CASSLAGQGREYGYTF	TGTGCCAGCAGCTTAGCAGGACAGGGTCGTGAGTATGGCTACACCTTC
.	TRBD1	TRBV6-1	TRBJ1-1	CASSKDDRGRWGAFF	TGTGCCAGCAGTAAGGACGACAGGGGACGCTGGGGAGCTTTCTTT
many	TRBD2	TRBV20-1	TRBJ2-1	CSARVLAGEGEQFF	TGCAGTGCTAGAGTCCTAGCGGGAGAAGGTGAGCAGTTCTTC
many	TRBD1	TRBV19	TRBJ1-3	CASRQRGTAGNTIYF	TGTGCCAGTAGACAAAGAGGGACAGCTGGAAACACCATATATTTT
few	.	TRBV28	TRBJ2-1	CACKRGTYEQFF	TGTGCCTGCAAAAGGGGGACGTATGAGCAGTTCTTC
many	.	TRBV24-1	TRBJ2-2	CATSDTTAGELFF	TGTGCCACCAGTGATACGACCGCAGGGGAGCTGTTTTTT
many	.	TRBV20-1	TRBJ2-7	CSAAQERRGSYEQYF	TGCAGTGCTGCCCAAGAGCGGAGGGGATCCTACGAGCAGTACTTC
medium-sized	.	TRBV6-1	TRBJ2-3	CASSEYEGWGTDTQYF	TGTGCCAGCAGTGAATATGAGGGGTGGGGCACAGATACGCAGTATTTT
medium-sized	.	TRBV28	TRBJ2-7	CASSLRAGWEYF	TGTGCCAGCAGTTTAAGGGCAGGGTGGGAGTACTTC
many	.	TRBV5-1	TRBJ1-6	CASSWGDSYNSPLHF	TGCGCCAGCAGCTGGGGGGACTCCTATAATTCACCCCTCCACTTT
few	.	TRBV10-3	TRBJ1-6	CAISESKFSVYNSPLHF	TGTGCCATCAGTGAATCAAAGTTCTCGGTGTATAATTCACCCCTCCACTTT
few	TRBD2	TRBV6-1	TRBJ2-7	CASSESSGSSYEQYF	TGTGCCAGCAGTGAATCTAGCGGGAGCTCCTACGAGCAGTACTTC
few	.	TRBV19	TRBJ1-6	CASSPRGYNSPLHF	TGTGCCAGTAGCCCTCGGGGTTATAATTCACCCCTCCACTTT
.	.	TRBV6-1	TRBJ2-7	CDLTESYEQYF	TGTGATCTGACAGAGTCGTACGAGCAGTACTTC